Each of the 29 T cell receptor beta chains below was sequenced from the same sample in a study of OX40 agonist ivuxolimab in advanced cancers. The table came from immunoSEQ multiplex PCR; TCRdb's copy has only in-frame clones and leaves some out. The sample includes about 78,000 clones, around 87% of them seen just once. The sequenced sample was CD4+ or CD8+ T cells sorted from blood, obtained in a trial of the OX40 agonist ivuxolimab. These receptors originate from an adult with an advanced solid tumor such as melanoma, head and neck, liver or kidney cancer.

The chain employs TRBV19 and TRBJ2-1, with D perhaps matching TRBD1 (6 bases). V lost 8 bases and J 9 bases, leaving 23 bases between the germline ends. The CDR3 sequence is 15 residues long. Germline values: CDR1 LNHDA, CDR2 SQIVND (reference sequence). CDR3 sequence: CASQKIETGVGEQFF. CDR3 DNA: TGTGCCAGTCAGAAAATTGAGACAGGAGTGGGTGAGCAGTTCTTC. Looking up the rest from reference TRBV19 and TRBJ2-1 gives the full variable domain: DGGITQSPKYLFRKEGQNVTLSCEQNLNHDAMYWYRQDPGQGLRLIYYSQIVNDFQKGDIAEGYSVSREKKESFPLTVTSAQKNPTAFYLCASQKIETGVGEQFFGPGTRLTVL.

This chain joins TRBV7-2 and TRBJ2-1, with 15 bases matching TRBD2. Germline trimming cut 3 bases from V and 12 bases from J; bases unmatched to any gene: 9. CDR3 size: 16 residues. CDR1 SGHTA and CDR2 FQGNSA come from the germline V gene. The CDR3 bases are TGTGCCAGCAGCTTGCGGACTAGCGGGAGGGCCTCGTTGCAGTTCTTC. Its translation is CASSLRTSGRASLQFF.

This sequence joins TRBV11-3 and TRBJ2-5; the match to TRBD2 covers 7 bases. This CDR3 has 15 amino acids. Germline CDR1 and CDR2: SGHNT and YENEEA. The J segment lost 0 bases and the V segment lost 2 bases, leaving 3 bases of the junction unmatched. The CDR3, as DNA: TGTGCCAGCAGCTTAAGAGCGGGGAACCAAGAGACCCAGTACTTC. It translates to CASSLRAGNQETQYF.

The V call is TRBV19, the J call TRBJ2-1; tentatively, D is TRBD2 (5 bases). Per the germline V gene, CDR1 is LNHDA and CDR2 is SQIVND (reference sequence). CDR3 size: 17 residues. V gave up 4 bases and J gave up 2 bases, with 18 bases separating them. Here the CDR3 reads CASSSPTQRSPYNEQFF. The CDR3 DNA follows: TGTGCCAGTAGTAGCCCCACCCAGCGGTCCCCCTACAATGAGCAGTTCTTC.

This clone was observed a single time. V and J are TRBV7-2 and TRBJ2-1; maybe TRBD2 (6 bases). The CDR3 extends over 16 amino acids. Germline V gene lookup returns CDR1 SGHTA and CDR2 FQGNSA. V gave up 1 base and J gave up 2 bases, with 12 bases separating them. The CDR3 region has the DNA TGTGCCAGCAGCTTAGTGGGGACTGGGCCCTACAATGAGCAGTTCTTC. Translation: CASSLVGTGPYNEQFF.

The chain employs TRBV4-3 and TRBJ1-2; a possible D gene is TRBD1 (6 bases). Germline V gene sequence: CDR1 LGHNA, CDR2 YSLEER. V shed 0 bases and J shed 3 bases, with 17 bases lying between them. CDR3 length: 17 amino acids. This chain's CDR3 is CASSQEDIFSGDYGYTF. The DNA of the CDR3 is TGCGCCAGCAGCCAAGAGGACATTTTTTCAGGGGACTATGGCTACACCTTC.

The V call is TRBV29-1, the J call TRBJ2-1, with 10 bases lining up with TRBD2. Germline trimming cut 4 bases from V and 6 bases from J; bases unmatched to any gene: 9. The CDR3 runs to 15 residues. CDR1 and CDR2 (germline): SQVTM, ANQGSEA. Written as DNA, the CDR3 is TGCAGCGTTGTACTAGCGGGAATGAAACGCAATGAGCAGTTCTTC. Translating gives CSVVLAGMKRNEQFF.

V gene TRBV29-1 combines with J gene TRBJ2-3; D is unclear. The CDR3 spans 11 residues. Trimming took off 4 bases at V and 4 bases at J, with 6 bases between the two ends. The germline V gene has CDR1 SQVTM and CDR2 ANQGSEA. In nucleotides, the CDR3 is TGCAGCGTTGCCAGTTCAGATACGCAGTATTTT. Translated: CSVASSDTQYF.

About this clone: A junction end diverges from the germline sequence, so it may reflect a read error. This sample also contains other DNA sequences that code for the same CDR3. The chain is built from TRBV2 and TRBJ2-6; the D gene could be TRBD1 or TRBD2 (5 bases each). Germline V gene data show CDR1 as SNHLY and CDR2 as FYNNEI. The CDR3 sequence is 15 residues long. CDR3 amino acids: CASSVLEPGANVLTF. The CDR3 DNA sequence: TGTGCCAGCAGTGTCCTAGAGCCCGGGGCCAACGTCTTGACTTTC.

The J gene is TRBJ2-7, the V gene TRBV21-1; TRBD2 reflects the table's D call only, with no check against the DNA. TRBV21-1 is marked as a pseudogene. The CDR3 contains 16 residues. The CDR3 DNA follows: TGTGCCAGCAGCAAAGCCGGACTAGTCCCCCGGCGCGAGCAGTACTTC. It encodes CASSKAGLVPRREQYF.

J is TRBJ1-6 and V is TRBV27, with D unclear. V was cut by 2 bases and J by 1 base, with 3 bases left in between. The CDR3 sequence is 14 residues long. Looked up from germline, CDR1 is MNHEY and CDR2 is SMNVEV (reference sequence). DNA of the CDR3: TGTGCCAGCAGTTTACAATCCTATAATTCACCCCTCCACTTT. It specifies CASSLQSYNSPLHF.

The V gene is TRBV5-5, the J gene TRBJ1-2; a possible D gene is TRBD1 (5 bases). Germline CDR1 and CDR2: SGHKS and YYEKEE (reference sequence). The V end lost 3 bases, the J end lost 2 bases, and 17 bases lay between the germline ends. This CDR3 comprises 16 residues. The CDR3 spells CASSSRGEGPNYGYTF. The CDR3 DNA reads TGTGCCAGCAGCTCCCGTGGTGAGGGGCCCAACTATGGCTACACCTTC.

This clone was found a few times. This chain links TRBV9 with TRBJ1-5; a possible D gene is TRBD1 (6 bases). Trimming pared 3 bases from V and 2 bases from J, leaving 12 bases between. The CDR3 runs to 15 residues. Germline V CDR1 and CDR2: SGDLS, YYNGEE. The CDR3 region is CASSATGHGNQPQHF. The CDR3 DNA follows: TGTGCCAGCAGCGCCACAGGGCATGGCAATCAGCCCCAGCATTTT.

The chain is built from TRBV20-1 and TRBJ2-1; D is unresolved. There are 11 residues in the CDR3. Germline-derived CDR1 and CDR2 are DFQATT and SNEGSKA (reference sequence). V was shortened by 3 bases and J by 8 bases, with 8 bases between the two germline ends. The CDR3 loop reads CSASDTDEQFF. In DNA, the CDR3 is TGCAGTGCTAGCGATACGGATGAGCAGTTCTTC.

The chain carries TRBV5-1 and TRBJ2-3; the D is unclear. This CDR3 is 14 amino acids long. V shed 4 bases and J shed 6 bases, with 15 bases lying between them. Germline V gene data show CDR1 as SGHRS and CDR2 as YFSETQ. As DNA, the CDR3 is TGCGCCAGCAGCCTGAACCCGGGTGTTGATACGCAGTATTTT. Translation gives CASSLNPGVDTQYF.

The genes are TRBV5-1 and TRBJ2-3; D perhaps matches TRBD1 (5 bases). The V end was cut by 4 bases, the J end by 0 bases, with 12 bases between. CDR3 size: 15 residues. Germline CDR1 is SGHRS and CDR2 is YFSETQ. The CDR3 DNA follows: TGCGCCAGCAGCCCCCAGGCAGGGAGCACAGATACGCAGTATTTT. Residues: CASSPQAGSTDTQYF.

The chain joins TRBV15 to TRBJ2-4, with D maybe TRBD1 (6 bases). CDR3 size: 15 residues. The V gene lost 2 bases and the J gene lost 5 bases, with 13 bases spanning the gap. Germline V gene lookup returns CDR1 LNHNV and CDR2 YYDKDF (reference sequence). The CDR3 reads CATSRKLQGENIQYF. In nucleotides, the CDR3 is TGTGCCACCAGCAGAAAATTACAGGGCGAAAACATTCAGTACTTC.

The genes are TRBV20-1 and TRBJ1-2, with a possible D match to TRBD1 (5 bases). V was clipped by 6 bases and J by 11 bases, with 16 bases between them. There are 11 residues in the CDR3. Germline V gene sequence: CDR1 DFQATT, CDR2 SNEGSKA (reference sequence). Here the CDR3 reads CSAVPGYRYTF. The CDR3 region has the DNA TGCAGTGCAGTGCCAGGGTATAGGTACACCTTC.

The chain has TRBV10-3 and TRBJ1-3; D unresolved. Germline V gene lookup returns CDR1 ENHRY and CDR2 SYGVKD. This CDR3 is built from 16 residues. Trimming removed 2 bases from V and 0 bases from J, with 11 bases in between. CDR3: CAISEQALGSGNTIYF. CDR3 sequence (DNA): TGTGCCATCAGTGAGCAGGCTCTAGGCTCTGGAAACACCATATATTTT.

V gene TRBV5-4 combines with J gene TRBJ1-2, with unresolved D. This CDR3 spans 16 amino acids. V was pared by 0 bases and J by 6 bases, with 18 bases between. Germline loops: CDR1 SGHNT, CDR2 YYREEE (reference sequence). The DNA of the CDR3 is TGTGCCAGCAGCTTGGACGGTTTGAATCGAGGGAATGGCTACACCTTC. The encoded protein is CASSLDGLNRGNGYTF.

The CDR3 is CASSQRGDRGTDTQYF. CDR3 DNA sequence: TGTGCCAGCAGCCAAAGGGGAGACAGGGGAACAGATACGCAGTATTTT. The chain is built from TRBV4-2 and TRBJ2-3; TRBD1 matches at 8 bases. Germline V gene sequence: CDR1 LGHNA, CDR2 YNFKEQ. V trimming: 2 bases; J trimming: 3 bases; junction bases outside the gene matches: 7. This CDR3 is 16 amino acids long.

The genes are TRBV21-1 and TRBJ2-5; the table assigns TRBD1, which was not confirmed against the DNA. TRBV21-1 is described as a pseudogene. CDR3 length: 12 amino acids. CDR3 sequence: CASRGQQETQYF. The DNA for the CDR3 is TGTGCCAGCAGGGGACAACAAGAGACCCAGTACTTC.

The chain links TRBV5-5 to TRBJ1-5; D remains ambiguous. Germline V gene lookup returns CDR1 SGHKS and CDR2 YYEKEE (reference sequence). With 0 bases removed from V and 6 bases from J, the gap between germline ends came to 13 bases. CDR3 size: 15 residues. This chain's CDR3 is CASSLAGGLSQPQHF. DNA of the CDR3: TGTGCCAGCAGCTTGGCCGGAGGGTTAAGTCAGCCCCAGCATTTT.

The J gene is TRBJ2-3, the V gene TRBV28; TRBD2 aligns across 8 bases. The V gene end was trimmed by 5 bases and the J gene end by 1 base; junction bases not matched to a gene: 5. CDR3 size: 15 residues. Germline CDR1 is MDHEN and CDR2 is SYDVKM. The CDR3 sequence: CASSRLAQGTDTQYF. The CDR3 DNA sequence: TGTGCCAGCAGTCGACTAGCGCAGGGCACAGATACGCAGTATTTT.

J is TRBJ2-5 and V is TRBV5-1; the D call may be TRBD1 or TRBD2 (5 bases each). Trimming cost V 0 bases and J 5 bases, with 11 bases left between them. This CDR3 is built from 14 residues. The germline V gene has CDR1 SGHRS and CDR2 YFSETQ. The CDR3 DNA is TGCGCCAGCAGCTTGGCCGGGGCTACGGAGACCCAGTACTTC. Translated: CASSLAGATETQYF.

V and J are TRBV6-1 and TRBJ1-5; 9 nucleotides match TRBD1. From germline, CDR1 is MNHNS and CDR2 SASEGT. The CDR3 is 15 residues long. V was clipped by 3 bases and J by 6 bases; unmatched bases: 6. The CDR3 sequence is CASSEIDRGGQPQHF. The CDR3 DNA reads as TGTGCCAGCAGTGAGATCGACAGGGGGGGTCAGCCCCAGCATTTT.

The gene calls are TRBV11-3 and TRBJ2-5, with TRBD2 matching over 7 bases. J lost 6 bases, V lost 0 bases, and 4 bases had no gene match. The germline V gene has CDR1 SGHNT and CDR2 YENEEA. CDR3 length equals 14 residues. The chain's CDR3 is CASSLDGLEQTQYF. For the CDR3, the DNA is TGTGCCAGCAGCTTAGACGGACTAGAACAGACCCAGTACTTC.

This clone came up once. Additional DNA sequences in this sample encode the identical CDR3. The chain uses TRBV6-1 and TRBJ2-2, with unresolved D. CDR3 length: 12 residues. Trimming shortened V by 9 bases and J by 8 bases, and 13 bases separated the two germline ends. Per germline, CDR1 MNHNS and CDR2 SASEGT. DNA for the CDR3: TGTGCCAGTGGAAAAAGCACTGGGGAGCTGTTTTTT. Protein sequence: CASGKSTGELFF.

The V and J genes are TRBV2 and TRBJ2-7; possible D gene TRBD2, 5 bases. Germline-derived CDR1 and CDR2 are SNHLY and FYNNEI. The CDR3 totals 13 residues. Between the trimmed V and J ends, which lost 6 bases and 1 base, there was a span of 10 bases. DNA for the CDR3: TGTGCCAGCAGCATGGAGGCGTCCTACGAGCAGTACTTC. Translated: CASSMEASYEQYF.